What follows is one T cell receptor (beta chain) and its context. Its cognate antigen has yet to be identified. The record has no base qualities; no much larger clone is one base away. This sample is drawn from a study of T cell responses to AZD1222 COVID-19 vaccine (dated by TCRdb to the early 2020s). About the full investigation: A total of 230 to 250 trial participants underwent TCR sequencing, of whom approximately 200 had received two doses of AZD1222 and some 25 had received two doses of the MenACWY control vaccine. Enrollment into the trials was organized by age into subgroups of 18-55, 56-69 and 70-plus years, and those subgroups contained about 160, 30 and 59 TCR-sequenced participants, respectively.

The CDR3 regions of human TCRbeta chains were analyzed by immunosequencing. The original methods were these. Repertoire TCRs were checked for matches against a reference library of SARS-CoV-2-specific TCRs that had been generated using the MIRA antigen-specificity platform. Breadth was defined as the fraction of unique TCRs that were SARS-CoV-2-associated, and depth was defined as the fraction of total T cells that were SARS-CoV-2-associated. Using the MIRA data, every spike-specific TCR was mapped to the spike region that the TCR reacted to and assigned to either a CD4 or a CD8 class. Log10-transformed breadth and depth values were compared by one-way ANOVA with Sidak's multiple comparisons tests. The clones in this table, taken by TCRdb from immuneACCESS, are in-frame only. Not every clone is retained; where verified, under half of the shortfall comes from an unresolved V gene, and the cause of the rest is unknown. The V and J calls and clone size are taken from that table; D and trimming were inferred from the DNA. This sample has some 150,000 clones in its table, and about 87% of those were observed once. The ten biggest clones cover 3.5% to 5.5% of the sample.

General study outcomes and caveats: Participants were mostly white British, with more females than males. The authors suggested clonal diversity may have been underestimated. Only a handful of AZD1222 recipients were SARS-CoV-2 seropositive at baseline, limiting conclusions about previously exposed vaccinees. Nearly half of unique spike-specific TCRs reportedly recognized epitopes outside regions mutated in the B.1.351 and B.1.1.7 variants. Spike-specific TCR breadth and depth rose significantly after two AZD1222 doses compared with day 0 and with MenACWY recipients. The vaccine-associated CD4 TCRs covered the entire spike protein, and the dominant responses fell in regions 160-218 and 743-854. Because no day 14 peak-response samples were available, the repertoires could be characterized only after the peak T cell response. The 56-69-year group was small, and its depth increase did not reach significance, likely because of low power.

Sample time point, as interpreted from the label and publication: about 28 days (+/-7) after the second vaccine dose. The treatment or condition label, read with the paper, signifies: meningococcal conjugate vaccine given as trial control. Vaccinee samples were obtained from the UK trials COV001 and COV002, which included a single-blind randomized controlled phase 2/3 trial of AZD1222 (ChAdOx1 nCoV-19) in healthy adults. For TCRbeta chain sequencing, PBMC samples from trial participants were taken at day 0 and at day 28 after the second dose. From the cysteine through the phenylalanine, the CDR3 covers 14 amino acids. The only DNA kept is the CDR3, 42 bases in frame from the first base. For CDR1 and CDR2, the germline V gene (reference sequence) lists SEHNR and FQNEAQ. V was cut back by 3 bases and J by 5 bases, leaving a gap of 12 bases between them.

Rearrangement joined TRBV7-9 to TRBJ2-3; no D gene call is confident. This sequence was found in an adult who received the MenACWY meningococcal vaccine as a control. Sequenced material: peripheral blood, taken 28 days after the second dose of the MenACWY control vaccine. The CDR3 has the sequence CASSFVGKGDTQYF. In nucleotide form, the sequence is TGTGCCAGCAGCTTCGTAGGGAAGGGAGATACGCAGTATTTT.